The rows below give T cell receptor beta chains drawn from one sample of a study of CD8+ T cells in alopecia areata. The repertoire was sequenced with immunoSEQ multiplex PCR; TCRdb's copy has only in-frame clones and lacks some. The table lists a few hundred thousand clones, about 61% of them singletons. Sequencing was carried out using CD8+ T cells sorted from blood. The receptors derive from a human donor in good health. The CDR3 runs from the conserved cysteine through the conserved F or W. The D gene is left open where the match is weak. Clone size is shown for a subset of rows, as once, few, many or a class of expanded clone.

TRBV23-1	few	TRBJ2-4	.	TGCGCCAGCAGCCGGGACGAGGGGACCCAAAACATTCAGTACTTC	CASSRDEGTQNIQYF
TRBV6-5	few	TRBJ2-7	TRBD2	TGTGCCAGCAGTTACACCGGACTAGCGGGGGGAAACGAGCAGTACTTC	CASSYTGLAGGNEQYF
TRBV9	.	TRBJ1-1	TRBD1	TGTGCCAGCAGCCCGGGGACAGAGACTTTCTTT	CASSPGTETFF
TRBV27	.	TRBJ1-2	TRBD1	TGTGCCAGCAACCCCGGGACAGGGGGATATCCTAACTATGGCTACACCTTC	CASNPGTGGYPNYGYTF
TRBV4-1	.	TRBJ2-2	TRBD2	TGCGCCAGCAGCGAAACTAGCGGGGGGAACACCGGGGAGCTGTTTTTT	CASSETSGGNTGELFF
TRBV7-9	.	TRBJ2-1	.	TGTGCCAGCATCCGCGGGGTCTCCTACAATGAGCAGTTCTTC	CASIRGVSYNEQFF
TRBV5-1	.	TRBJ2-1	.	TGCGCCAGCAGCTTGGTAGGTTACTACAATGAGCAGTTCTTC	CASSLVGYYNEQFF
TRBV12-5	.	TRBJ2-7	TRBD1	TGTGCTAGTGCCTGGGACAGGGGCACCTACGAGCAGTACTTC	CASAWDRGTYEQYF
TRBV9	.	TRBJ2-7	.	TGTGCCAGCAGCGTGGGCAGTACCTACGAGCAGTACTTC	CASSVGSTYEQYF
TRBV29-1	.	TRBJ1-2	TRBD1	TGCAGCGTTCATGGTACGGACAGGGTGGACTATGGCTACACCTTC	CSVHGTDRVDYGYTF
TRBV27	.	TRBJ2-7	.	TGTGCCAGCAGTCTGCGAGGGACGGGGACCTACGAGCAGTACTTC	CASSLRGTGTYEQYF
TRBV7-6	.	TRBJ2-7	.	TGTGCCAGCAGCTTAGGACAGTTTTACGAGCAGTACTTC	CASSLGQFYEQYF
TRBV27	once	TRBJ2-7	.	TGTGCCAGCAGTTTATCTCTGGACCCTACCTACGAGCAGTACTTC	CASSLSLDPTYEQYF
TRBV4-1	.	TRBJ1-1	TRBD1	TGCGCCAGCAGCCCCCGGACAGGGGGGTATGACACTGAAGCTTTCTTT	CASSPRTGGYDTEAFF
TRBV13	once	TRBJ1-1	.	TGTGCCAGCAGCTTACTGAACACTGAAGCTTTCTTT	CASSLLNTEAFF
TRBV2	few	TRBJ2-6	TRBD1	TGTGCCAGCATGTTGGGCAGGGGGCATTTCGGTGGGGCCAACGTCCTGACTTTC	CASMLGRGHFGGANVLTF
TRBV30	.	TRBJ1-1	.	TGTGCCTGGAGTGGAGAGAACACTGAAGCTTTCTTT	CAWSGENTEAFF
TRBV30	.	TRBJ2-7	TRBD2	TGTGCCTGGAGTCCTAGCGGAGGCTCCTACGAGCAGTACTTC	CAWSPSGGSYEQYF
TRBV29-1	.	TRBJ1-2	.	TGCAGCGGGATTGGGAATGATGGCTACACCTTC	CSGIGNDGYTF
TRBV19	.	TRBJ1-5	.	TGTGCCAGTAGTATAGATGAACAGGTCAATCAGCCCCAGCATTTT	CASSIDEQVNQPQHF
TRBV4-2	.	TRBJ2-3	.	TGTGCCAGCAGCGAGGGGGACGGATCCTCCACAGATACGCAGTATTTT	CASSEGDGSSTDTQYF
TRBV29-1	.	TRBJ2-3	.	TGCAGCGTTGAAGTCATCGTAAGTCTGAGCACAGATACGCAGTATTTT	CSVEVIVSLSTDTQYF
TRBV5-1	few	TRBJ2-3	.	TGCGCCAGCAGCCCGCGGGGAGCCACAGATACGCAGTATTTT	CASSPRGATDTQYF
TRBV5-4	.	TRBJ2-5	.	TGTGCCAGCAGATTAGCGGTCTCATCGGGGGAGACCCAGTACTTC	CASRLAVSSGETQYF
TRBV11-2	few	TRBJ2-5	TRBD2	TGTGCCAGCAGCTTATTCGTAGCGGGGGTCCGTGAGACCCAGTACTTC	CASSLFVAGVRETQYF
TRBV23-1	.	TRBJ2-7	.	TGCGCCAGCAGCCCAAAGGCCTTGGGGGAGCAGTACTTC	CASSPKALGEQYF
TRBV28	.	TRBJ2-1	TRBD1	TGTGCCAGCAGTCCCCTTTTGCCGGGACAGAACTACAATGAGCAGTTCTTC	CASSPLLPGQNYNEQFF
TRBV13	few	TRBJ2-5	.	TGTGCCAGCAGCCGTCGCGGGACCCAAGAGACCCAGTACTTC	CASSRRGTQETQYF
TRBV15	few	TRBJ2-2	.	TGTGCCACCAGCAGAGGCCAGGAGCCTACCGGGGAGCTGTTTTTT	CATSRGQEPTGELFF
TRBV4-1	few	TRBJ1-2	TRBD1	TGCGCCAGCAGCCAGATACCGGGACAGGGGGCTGGCTACACCTTC	CASSQIPGQGAGYTF
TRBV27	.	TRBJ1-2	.	TGTGCCAGCAGTTTATCCCAGGGGCCGAGCTATGGCTACACCTTC	CASSLSQGPSYGYTF
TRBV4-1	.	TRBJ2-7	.	TGCGCCAGCAGCCAGACGGCATTCTACGAGCAGTACTTC	CASSQTAFYEQYF
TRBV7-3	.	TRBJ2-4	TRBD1	TGTGCCAGCAGCTCGGGACAGGGGTTGGACATTCAGTACTTC	CASSSGQGLDIQYF
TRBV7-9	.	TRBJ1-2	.	TGTGCCAGCAGCCCGGGACGGGGGGATGGCTACACCTTC	CASSPGRGDGYTF
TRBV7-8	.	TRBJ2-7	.	TGTGCCAGCAGCTTACTGGGTTCCCACGAGCAGTACTTC	CASSLLGSHEQYF
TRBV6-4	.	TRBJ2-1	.	TGTGCCAGCAGTTATCGGCCAGGGTCCTACAATGAGCAGTTCTTC	CASSYRPGSYNEQFF
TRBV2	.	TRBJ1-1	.	TGTGCCAGCGGAGGCGGGAACACTGAAGCTTTCTTT	CASGGGNTEAFF
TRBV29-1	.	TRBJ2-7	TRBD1	TGCAGCGTTGAAAAAAGAGGGACAGTACTCTACGAGCAGTACTTC	CSVEKRGTVLYEQYF
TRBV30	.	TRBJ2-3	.	TGTGCCTGGAGTCCCTTGGTGGTTCAAGATACGCAGTATTTT	CAWSPLVVQDTQYF
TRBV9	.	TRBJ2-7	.	TGTGCCAGCAGCGTAGGCACTCCCTACGAGCAGTACTTC	CASSVGTPYEQYF
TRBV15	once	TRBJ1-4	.	TGTGCCACTACCCAGCAAGGCGGGGAAAAACTGTTTTTT	CATTQQGGEKLFF
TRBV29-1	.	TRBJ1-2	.	TGCAGCGTTGAAGAAGGAAGGGGGACCCCCTGGGGCTACACCTTC	CSVEEGRGTPWGYTF
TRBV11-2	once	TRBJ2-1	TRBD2	TGTGCCAGCAGCTCACTTTCCCCGGGGGGGCCGGGCAATGAGCAGTTCTTC	CASSSLSPGGPGNEQFF
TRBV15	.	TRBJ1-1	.	TGTGCCACCAGCAGAGACAGGGTATCACGGACTGAAGCTTTCTTT	CATSRDRVSRTEAFF
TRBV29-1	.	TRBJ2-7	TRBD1	TGCAGCGTCTTGACAGGGGGCACCTACGAGCAGTACTTC	CSVLTGGTYEQYF
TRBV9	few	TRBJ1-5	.	TGTGCCAGCAGCGGGGGATCTGGGGGCAATCAGCCCCAGCATTTT	CASSGGSGGNQPQHF
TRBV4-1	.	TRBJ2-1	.	TGCGCCAGCAGCCAAGAAGGTGACCTGAGCTCCTACAATGAGCAGTTCTTC	CASSQEGDLSSYNEQFF
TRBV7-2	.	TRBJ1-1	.	TGTGCCACCGGGGGTAGGCCCAGGGCTGAAGCTTTCTTT	CATGGRPRAEAFF
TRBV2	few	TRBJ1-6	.	TGTGCCAGCAGTGCCGGATCACCCCTCCACTTT	CASSAGSPLHF
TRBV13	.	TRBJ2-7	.	TGTGCCAGCAGCCGACAGTCTGGAGAGCAGTACTTC	CASSRQSGEQYF
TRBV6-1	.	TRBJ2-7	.	TGTGCCAGCAAACAGGGTAACTACGAGCAGTACTTC	CASKQGNYEQYF
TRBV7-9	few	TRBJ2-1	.	TGTGCCAGCAGCAAAGACAGTCCCTACAATGAGCAGTTCTTC	CASSKDSPYNEQFF
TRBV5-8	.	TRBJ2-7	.	TGTGCCAGCAGCTTGTATCCTGGGTCCAGGGGAAGTGAGCAGTACTTC	CASSLYPGSRGSEQYF
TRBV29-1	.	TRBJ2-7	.	TGCAGCGTTGCCGGGGGCAGCTCCTACGAGCAGTACTTC	CSVAGGSSYEQYF
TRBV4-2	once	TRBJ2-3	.	TGTGCCAGCAGCCCAACGGGGGCAGATACGCAGTATTTT	CASSPTGADTQYF
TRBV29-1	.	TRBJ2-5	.	TGCAGCCTTGAATCGACAGGACAAGAGACCCAGTACTTC	CSLESTGQETQYF
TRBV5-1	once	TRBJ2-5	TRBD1	TGCGCCAGCAGCTCCCGACAGGGAAGACAAGAGACCCAGTACTTC	CASSSRQGRQETQYF